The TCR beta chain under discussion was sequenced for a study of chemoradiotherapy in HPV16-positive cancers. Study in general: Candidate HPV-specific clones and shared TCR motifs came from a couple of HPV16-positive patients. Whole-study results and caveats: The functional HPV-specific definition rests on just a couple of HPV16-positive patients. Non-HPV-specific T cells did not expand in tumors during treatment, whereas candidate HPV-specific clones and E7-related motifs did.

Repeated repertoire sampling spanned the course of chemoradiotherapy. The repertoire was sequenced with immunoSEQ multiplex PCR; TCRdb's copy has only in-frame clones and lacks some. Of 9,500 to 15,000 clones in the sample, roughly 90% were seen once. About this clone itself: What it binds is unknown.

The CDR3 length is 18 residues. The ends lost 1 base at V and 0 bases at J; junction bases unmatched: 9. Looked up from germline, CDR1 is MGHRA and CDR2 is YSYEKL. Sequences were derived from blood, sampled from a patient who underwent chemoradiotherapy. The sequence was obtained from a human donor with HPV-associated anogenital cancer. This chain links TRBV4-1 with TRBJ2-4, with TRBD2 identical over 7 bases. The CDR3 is CASSQGRGGGIAKNIQYF. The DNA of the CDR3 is TGCGCCAGCAGCCAAGGGAGAGGCGGGGGAATAGCCAAAAACATTCAGTACTTC.